This note documents a single TCR beta chain sequence. Its antigen remains undetermined. It has no much larger one-base neighbor in the sample; base qualities were not kept. The V and J ends are trimmed by 3 bases and 6 bases, leaving 5 bases between them. The CDR3 goes from the cysteine to the phenylalanine over 12 residues. Solely the CDR3 DNA is kept, with 36 bases framed from the first base. Participants in the prospective study were enrolled through a virtual design, were aged roughly 18 to 90 years, and lived in roughly 26 United States geographic areas. Cohort assignment in the prospective study relied on participant-reported clinical history from a screening survey and a study questionnaire. A participant counted as exposed if, within 2 weeks of entering the study, that participant had been in contact with someone who had a PCR-confirmed or clinician-diagnosed COVID-19 case. In the prospective study, whole blood, serum and a nasopharyngeal or oropharyngeal swab were collected from each participant by mobile phlebotomists. Over a roughly two-month period, participants in the prospective study had the option of providing additional blood draws and questionnaires. Blood samples from the prospective study were shipped frozen or at room temperature prior to DNA extraction.

The data belong to a study of blood T cell repertoires in COVID-19 (TCRdb year 2020). Notes on the research overall: Collaborator samples came from the United States, Italy and Spain and covered acute and convalescent phases of COVID-19. The prospective study material was composed of cDNA or gDNA derived from T cells, B-cell-depleted T cells, or PBMCs. Subjects who had been exposed to COVID-19, were actively infected with it, or had recovered from it provided the deeply sampled blood TCRbeta repertoires that made up the dataset. The repertoires were released in a freely available public database meant as a resource for research on the immune response to SARS-CoV-2. Samples came from the ongoing ImmuneRACE study (first 160 participants) plus 1,254 subjects from 6 global collaborators. The sample metadata nearly always contained a de-identified subject ID, COVID-19 status, age in years and sex. Where available, HLA class I and class II types were obtained from metadata supplied by the sample provider rather than from assay-based typing.

TCRbeta CDR3 regions were amplified from genomic DNA using the immunoSEQ Assay, a bias-controlled multiplex PCR. The study's processing was this. The number of nucleated cells in each sample was estimated from the amplification of reference gene primers within the assay. To quantify the absolute abundance of each unique TCRbeta CDR3 rearrangement, sequence reads were collapsed and filtered. Productive Simpson clonality was computed per sample as the square root of Simpson's diversity index over productive rearrangements. The clones in this table, taken by TCRdb from immuneACCESS, are in-frame only. Not every clone is retained; where verified, under half of the shortfall comes from an unresolved V gene, and the cause of the rest is unknown. Clonal size and the V and J genes are those of that table, whereas D and trimming came from the DNA. Counted in this sample were a few hundred thousand clones; 91% of them appeared once. The ten biggest clones cover about 0.83% of the sample.

Overall study outcomes, separate from this receptor: How much clinical and demographic metadata was included differed by source and by participant, and the metadata was provided uncurated.

The clonotype comes from a woman in her 40s who had been exposed to COVID-19. The rearrangement combines TRBV12-3 or TRBV12-4 with TRBJ2-2; the D gene lacks a confident call. Specimen: PBMCs or T cells enriched from blood (not recorded which). CDR3 region: CASSFRSGELFF. The base sequence is TGTGCCAGCAGTTTCAGGTCCGGGGAGCTGTTTTTT.